The rows below give T cell receptor beta chains drawn from one sample of a study of cytomegalovirus exposure and HLA in healthy donors. Method: immunoSEQ multiplex PCR; TCRdb's copy keeps in-frame clones and lacks some. The sample lists 100,000 to 150,000 clones, just over 70% occurring once. Sequencing was performed on PBMCs. These receptors were obtained from a woman aged 55-69 years in good health and CMV-seropositive. The CDR3 runs from the conserved cysteine through the conserved F or W. Each record gives: D gene, CDR3 length, J gene, clone size, V gene, CDR3 protein, CDR3 DNA. A D gene is named only where the DNA matches it firmly. Rows give clone size only sometimes, using once, few, many, or a class for an expanded clone.

d_call: -
cdr3_length: 18
j_call: TRBJ1-1
clone_size: -
v_call: TRBV10-2
cdr3_aa: CASSESMAFRGMNTEAFF
cdr3_nt: TGCGCCAGCAGTGAGTCGATGGCCTTTCGGGGAATGAACACTGAAGCTTTCTTT

d_call: -
cdr3_length: 14
j_call: TRBJ1-1
clone_size: few
v_call: TRBV6-5
cdr3_aa: CASSQGTLGTEAFF
cdr3_nt: TGTGCCAGCAGTCAAGGGACACTCGGGACTGAAGCTTTCTTT

d_call: TRBD2
cdr3_length: 15
j_call: TRBJ2-7
clone_size: few
v_call: TRBV6-6
cdr3_aa: CASSYGGGGPYEQYF
cdr3_nt: TGTGCCAGCAGTTACGGTGGGGGAGGGCCCTACGAGCAGTACTTC

d_call: TRBD2
cdr3_length: 15
j_call: TRBJ2-1
clone_size: -
v_call: TRBV9
cdr3_aa: CASSVTSSGGNEQFF
cdr3_nt: TGTGCCAGCAGCGTCACTAGCTCCGGGGGGAATGAGCAGTTCTTC

d_call: TRBD1
cdr3_length: 13
j_call: TRBJ2-7
clone_size: few
v_call: TRBV7-3
cdr3_aa: CASSPGTGGVQYF
cdr3_nt: TGTGCCAGCAGCCCCGGGACAGGGGGTGTGCAGTACTTC

d_call: -
cdr3_length: 13
j_call: TRBJ1-3
clone_size: -
v_call: TRBV19
cdr3_aa: CASRRSPGNTIYF
cdr3_nt: TGTGCCAGTAGGAGGTCCCCTGGAAACACCATATATTTT

d_call: -
cdr3_length: 15
j_call: TRBJ2-3
clone_size: few
v_call: TRBV9
cdr3_aa: CASSPPSTSTDTQYF
cdr3_nt: TGTGCCAGCAGCCCACCTTCTACTAGCACAGATACGCAGTATTTT

d_call: -
cdr3_length: 14
j_call: TRBJ1-6
clone_size: few
v_call: TRBV21-1
cdr3_aa: CASRRGQGGSPLHF
cdr3_nt: TGTGCCAGCAGAAGGGGACAGGGAGGCTCACCCCTCCACTTT

d_call: TRBD1
cdr3_length: 17
j_call: TRBJ2-1
clone_size: -
v_call: TRBV12-5
cdr3_aa: CASGPGSGQGSYNEQFF
cdr3_nt: TGTGCTAGTGGTCCCGGGTCTGGACAGGGATCCTACAATGAGCAGTTCTTC

d_call: TRBD1
cdr3_length: 16
j_call: TRBJ1-1
clone_size: -
v_call: TRBV7-3
cdr3_aa: CASSFSGTGSGTEAFF
cdr3_nt: TGTGCCAGCAGCTTTTCCGGGACAGGGAGTGGAACTGAAGCTTTCTTT

d_call: TRBD1
cdr3_length: 13
j_call: TRBJ1-5
clone_size: -
v_call: TRBV25-1
cdr3_aa: CATDRVGNQPQHF
cdr3_nt: TGTGCCACGGACAGGGTCGGGAATCAGCCCCAGCATTTT

d_call: TRBD1
cdr3_length: 14
j_call: TRBJ2-7
clone_size: few
v_call: TRBV9
cdr3_aa: CASSADRGEDEQYF
cdr3_nt: TGTGCCAGCAGCGCGGACAGGGGCGAAGACGAGCAGTACTTC

d_call: -
cdr3_length: 15
j_call: TRBJ2-7
clone_size: -
v_call: TRBV15
cdr3_aa: CATSRGSSGTYEQYF
cdr3_nt: TGTGCCACCAGCAGAGGATCATCAGGGACCTACGAGCAGTACTTC

d_call: -
cdr3_length: 14
j_call: TRBJ2-3
clone_size: -
v_call: TRBV10-2
cdr3_aa: CASQSGQRTDTQYF
cdr3_nt: TGCGCCAGCCAGAGTGGGCAGCGCACAGATACGCAGTATTTT

d_call: -
cdr3_length: 14
j_call: TRBJ1-1
clone_size: -
v_call: TRBV25-1
cdr3_aa: CASMKQGFGTEAFF
cdr3_nt: TGTGCCAGCATGAAACAGGGTTTCGGCACTGAAGCTTTCTTT

d_call: -
cdr3_length: 14
j_call: TRBJ1-4
clone_size: -
v_call: TRBV2
cdr3_aa: CASRSRHQNEKLFF
cdr3_nt: TGTGCCAGCCGTAGTCGACACCAGAATGAAAAACTGTTTTTT

d_call: -
cdr3_length: 14
j_call: TRBJ1-1
clone_size: -
v_call: TRBV6-4
cdr3_aa: CASSERQGSTEAFF
cdr3_nt: TGTGCCAGCAGTGAGAGGCAGGGCAGCACTGAAGCTTTCTTT

d_call: -
cdr3_length: 15
j_call: TRBJ1-6
clone_size: -
v_call: TRBV5-4
cdr3_aa: CASSLGGEINSPLHF
cdr3_nt: TGTGCCAGCAGCTTGGGGGGGGAGATTAATTCACCCCTCCACTTT

d_call: -
cdr3_length: 14
j_call: TRBJ1-5
clone_size: once
v_call: TRBV10-3
cdr3_aa: CAIRDQVGNQPQHF
cdr3_nt: TGTGCCATCAGGGATCAGGTAGGCAATCAGCCCCAGCATTTT

d_call: TRBD1
cdr3_length: 15
j_call: TRBJ1-4
clone_size: few
v_call: TRBV5-6
cdr3_aa: CASSLAKQGNEKLFF
cdr3_nt: TGTGCCAGCAGCTTGGCCAAACAGGGGAATGAAAAACTGTTTTTT

d_call: TRBD2
cdr3_length: 17
j_call: TRBJ2-5
clone_size: -
v_call: TRBV4-1
cdr3_aa: CASSQEASGALIETQYF
cdr3_nt: TGCGCCAGCAGCCAAGAGGCTAGCGGGGCGCTCATAGAGACCCAGTACTTC

d_call: -
cdr3_length: 13
j_call: TRBJ1-3
clone_size: -
v_call: TRBV7-9
cdr3_aa: CASRQGGGNTIYF
cdr3_nt: TGTGCCAGCAGGCAGGGAGGCGGAAACACCATATATTTT

d_call: -
cdr3_length: 16
j_call: TRBJ2-7
clone_size: -
v_call: TRBV6-1
cdr3_aa: CASSATNLAPSYEQYF
cdr3_nt: TGTGCCAGCAGTGCCACCAATTTGGCTCCCTCCTACGAGCAGTACTTC

d_call: -
cdr3_length: 14
j_call: TRBJ2-7
clone_size: -
v_call: TRBV2
cdr3_aa: CASSERNRGHEQYF
cdr3_nt: TGTGCCAGCAGTGAGAGGAATAGAGGCCACGAGCAGTACTTC

d_call: -
cdr3_length: 12
j_call: TRBJ2-7
clone_size: -
v_call: TRBV7-2
cdr3_aa: CASSLDRREQYF
cdr3_nt: TGTGCCAGCAGCTTAGATCGTCGCGAGCAGTACTTC

d_call: TRBD1
cdr3_length: 16
j_call: TRBJ1-2
clone_size: -
v_call: TRBV5-4
cdr3_aa: CASSPPGQGIVRGYTF
cdr3_nt: TGTGCCAGCAGCCCCCCGGGACAGGGAATCGTAAGAGGCTACACCTTC

d_call: -
cdr3_length: 12
j_call: TRBJ1-1
clone_size: -
v_call: TRBV7-3
cdr3_aa: CASSLDQAPAFF
cdr3_nt: TGTGCCAGCAGCTTAGACCAGGCCCCTGCTTTCTTT

d_call: -
cdr3_length: 13
j_call: TRBJ2-7
clone_size: -
v_call: TRBV10-3
cdr3_aa: CAIMAGSSYEQYF
cdr3_nt: TGTGCCATCATGGCAGGAAGCTCCTACGAGCAGTACTTC

d_call: -
cdr3_length: 16
j_call: TRBJ1-1
clone_size: -
v_call: TRBV14
cdr3_aa: CASSQDMPGRNTEAFF
cdr3_nt: TGTGCCAGCAGCCAAGATATGCCAGGGAGGAATACTGAAGCTTTCTTT

d_call: TRBD1
cdr3_length: 16
j_call: TRBJ1-4
clone_size: -
v_call: TRBV5-1
cdr3_aa: CASSLQGRGTNEKLFF
cdr3_nt: TGCGCCAGCAGCTTACAGGGGCGAGGGACTAATGAAAAACTGTTTTTT

d_call: TRBD2
cdr3_length: 16
j_call: TRBJ2-5
clone_size: -
v_call: TRBV15
cdr3_aa: CATSRGTSGVQETQYF
cdr3_nt: TGTGCCACCAGCAGAGGGACTAGCGGGGTCCAAGAGACCCAGTACTTC

d_call: -
cdr3_length: 15
j_call: TRBJ1-2
clone_size: -
v_call: TRBV9
cdr3_aa: CASSVGGGILYGYTF
cdr3_nt: TGTGCCAGCAGCGTAGGAGGAGGGATTTTGTATGGCTACACCTTC

d_call: -
cdr3_length: 15
j_call: TRBJ2-2
clone_size: -
v_call: TRBV5-1
cdr3_aa: CASSRSDLRTGELFF
cdr3_nt: TGCGCCAGCAGCAGGTCGGACTTACGCACCGGGGAGCTGTTTTTT

d_call: TRBD1
cdr3_length: 14
j_call: TRBJ2-7
clone_size: few
v_call: TRBV7-6
cdr3_aa: CASSPDRVSYEQYF
cdr3_nt: TGTGCCAGCAGCCCGGACAGGGTCTCCTACGAGCAGTACTTC

d_call: -
cdr3_length: 14
j_call: TRBJ2-7
clone_size: few
v_call: TRBV4-1
cdr3_aa: CASSQVAGTFEQYF
cdr3_nt: TGCGCCAGCAGCCAAGTGGCAGGGACTTTCGAGCAGTACTTC

d_call: TRBD1
cdr3_length: 16
j_call: TRBJ2-2
clone_size: -
v_call: TRBV11-3
cdr3_aa: CASRQTGTGNTGELFF
cdr3_nt: TGTGCCAGCAGGCAGACCGGGACAGGGAACACCGGGGAGCTGTTTTTT

d_call: -
cdr3_length: 22
j_call: TRBJ2-1
clone_size: -
v_call: TRBV10-2
cdr3_aa: CASRDLGGGTPDRGGSYNEQFF
cdr3_nt: TGCGCCAGCAGAGACCTTGGTGGGGGGACACCGGATCGCGGGGGCTCCTACAATGAGCAGTTCTTC

d_call: -
cdr3_length: 16
j_call: TRBJ1-6
clone_size: -
v_call: TRBV7-8
cdr3_aa: CASSFRASSYNSPLHF
cdr3_nt: TGTGCCAGCAGCTTCAGGGCAAGCTCCTATAATTCACCCCTCCACTTT

d_call: TRBD2
cdr3_length: 15
j_call: TRBJ2-5
clone_size: -
v_call: TRBV5-4
cdr3_aa: CASSLVGGAQETQYF
cdr3_nt: TGTGCCAGCAGCTTGGTCGGGGGGGCACAAGAGACCCAGTACTTC

d_call: -
cdr3_length: 22
j_call: TRBJ1-2
clone_size: -
v_call: TRBV4-1
cdr3_aa: CASSQDPSGVGGGGLLRYGYTF
cdr3_nt: TGCGCCAGCAGCCAAGATCCCAGTGGGGTAGGGGGGGGAGGACTATTACGGTATGGCTACACCTTC

d_call: TRBD2
cdr3_length: 12
j_call: TRBJ2-5
clone_size: -
v_call: TRBV7-9
cdr3_aa: CASSRGGETQYF
cdr3_nt: TGTGCCAGCAGCCGGGGGGGAGAGACCCAGTACTTC

d_call: -
cdr3_length: 14
j_call: TRBJ1-3
clone_size: -
v_call: TRBV9
cdr3_aa: CASSPEGRGNTIYF
cdr3_nt: TGTGCCAGCAGCCCCGAGGGTAGGGGAAACACCATATATTTT

d_call: -
cdr3_length: 15
j_call: TRBJ1-6
clone_size: -
v_call: TRBV7-9
cdr3_aa: CSSSPRGAWNSPLHF
cdr3_nt: TGTTCCAGCAGCCCCCGGGGGGCTTGGAATTCACCCCTCCACTTT

d_call: -
cdr3_length: 15
j_call: TRBJ2-3
clone_size: few
v_call: TRBV6-1
cdr3_aa: CASSVGAGRTDTQYF
cdr3_nt: TGTGCCAGCAGTGTGGGGGCAGGGCGGACAGATACGCAGTATTTT

d_call: -
cdr3_length: 13
j_call: TRBJ1-2
clone_size: -
v_call: TRBV10-3
cdr3_aa: CAIEKTDAYGYTF
cdr3_nt: TGTGCCATCGAAAAAACAGATGCCTATGGCTACACCTTC

d_call: -
cdr3_length: 15
j_call: TRBJ1-5
clone_size: -
v_call: TRBV6-1
cdr3_aa: CASSDGQRHERPQHF
cdr3_nt: TGTGCCAGCAGCGACGGACAGCGCCACGAGAGGCCCCAGCATTTT

d_call: -
cdr3_length: 15
j_call: TRBJ1-5
clone_size: -
v_call: TRBV6-1
cdr3_aa: CASSENSHSNQPQHF
cdr3_nt: TGTGCCAGCAGTGAAAACAGCCATAGCAATCAGCCCCAGCATTTT

d_call: -
cdr3_length: 14
j_call: TRBJ1-5
clone_size: -
v_call: TRBV28
cdr3_aa: CASSSGTRNQPQHF
cdr3_nt: TGTGCCAGCAGTTCAGGAACAAGAAATCAGCCCCAGCATTTT

d_call: -
cdr3_length: 15
j_call: TRBJ2-7
clone_size: few
v_call: TRBV5-1
cdr3_aa: CASSITQGASYEQYF
cdr3_nt: TGCGCCAGCAGCATAACACAGGGAGCCTCCTACGAGCAGTACTTC

d_call: -
cdr3_length: 14
j_call: TRBJ1-2
clone_size: few
v_call: TRBV27
cdr3_aa: CASSLGGLNYGYTF
cdr3_nt: TGTGCCAGCAGTTTGGGCGGGCTAAACTATGGCTACACCTTC

d_call: -
cdr3_length: 14
j_call: TRBJ2-3
clone_size: -
v_call: TRBV6-5
cdr3_aa: CASSPVQQAYTQYF
cdr3_nt: TGTGCCAGCAGCCCGGTACAACAGGCCTATACGCAGTATTTT

d_call: TRBD1
cdr3_length: 15
j_call: TRBJ1-2
clone_size: -
v_call: TRBV6-5
cdr3_aa: CASSYDGTGSYGYTF
cdr3_nt: TGTGCCAGCAGTTACGATGGGACAGGAAGTTATGGCTACACCTTC

d_call: -
cdr3_length: 14
j_call: TRBJ2-1
clone_size: -
v_call: TRBV29-1
cdr3_aa: CSPMDSSSYNEQFF
cdr3_nt: TGCAGCCCAATGGACAGCAGCTCCTACAATGAGCAGTTCTTC

d_call: -
cdr3_length: 13
j_call: TRBJ1-1
clone_size: -
v_call: TRBV5-6
cdr3_aa: CASSLGGADEAFF
cdr3_nt: TGTGCCAGCAGCTTGGGGGGCGCGGATGAAGCTTTCTTT